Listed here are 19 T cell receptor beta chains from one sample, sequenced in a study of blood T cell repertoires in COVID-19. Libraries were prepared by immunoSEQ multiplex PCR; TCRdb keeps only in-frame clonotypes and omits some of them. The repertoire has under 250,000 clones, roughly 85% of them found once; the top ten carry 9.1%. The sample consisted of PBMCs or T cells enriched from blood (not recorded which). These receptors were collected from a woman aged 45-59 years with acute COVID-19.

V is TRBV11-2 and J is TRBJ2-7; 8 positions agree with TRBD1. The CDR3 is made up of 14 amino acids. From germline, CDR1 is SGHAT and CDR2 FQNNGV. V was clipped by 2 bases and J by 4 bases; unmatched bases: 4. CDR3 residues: CASSLQGAGYEQYF. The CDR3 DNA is TGTGCCAGCAGCTTACAGGGGGCCGGGTACGAGCAGTACTTC.

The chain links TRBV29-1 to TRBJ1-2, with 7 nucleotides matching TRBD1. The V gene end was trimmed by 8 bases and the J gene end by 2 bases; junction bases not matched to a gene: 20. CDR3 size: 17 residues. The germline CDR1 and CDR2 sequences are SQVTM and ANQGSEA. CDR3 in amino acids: CSQGVGEIPGLNYGYTF. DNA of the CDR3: TGCAGCCAGGGGGTCGGGGAGATTCCGGGACTCAACTATGGCTACACCTTC.

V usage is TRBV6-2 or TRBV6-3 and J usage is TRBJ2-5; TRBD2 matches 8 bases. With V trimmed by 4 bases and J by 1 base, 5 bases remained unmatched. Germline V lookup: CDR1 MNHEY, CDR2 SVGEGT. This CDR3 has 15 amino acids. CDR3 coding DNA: TGTGCCAGCAGTTGGGTCGGGGGGGCCCAAGAGACCCAGTACTTC. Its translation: CASSWVGGAQETQYF.

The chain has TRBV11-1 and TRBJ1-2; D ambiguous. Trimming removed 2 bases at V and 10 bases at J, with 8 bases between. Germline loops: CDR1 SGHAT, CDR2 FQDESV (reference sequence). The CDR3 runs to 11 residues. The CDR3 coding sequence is TGTGCCAGCAGCTTACGGGGTAACTACACCTTC. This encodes CASSLRGNYTF.

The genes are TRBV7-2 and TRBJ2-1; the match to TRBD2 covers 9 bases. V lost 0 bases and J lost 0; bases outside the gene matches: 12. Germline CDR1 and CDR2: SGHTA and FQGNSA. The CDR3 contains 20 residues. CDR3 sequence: CASSLAPGTSRANSYNEQFF. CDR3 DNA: TGTGCCAGCAGCTTAGCTCCCGGGACTAGCCGTGCCAACTCCTACAATGAGCAGTTCTTC.

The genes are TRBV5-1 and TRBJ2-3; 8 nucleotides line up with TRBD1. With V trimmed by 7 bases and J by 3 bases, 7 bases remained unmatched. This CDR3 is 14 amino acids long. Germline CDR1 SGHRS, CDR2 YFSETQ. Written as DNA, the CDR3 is TGCGCCAGCCGACCGGGACAGGCTACAGATACGCAGTATTTT. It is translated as CASRPGQATDTQYF. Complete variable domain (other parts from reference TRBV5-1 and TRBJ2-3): KAGVTQTPRYLIKTRGQQVTLSCSPISGHRSVSWYQQTPGQGLQFLFEYFSETQRNKGNFPGRFSGRQFSNSRSEMNVSTLELGDSALYLCASRPGQATDTQYFGPGTRLTVL.

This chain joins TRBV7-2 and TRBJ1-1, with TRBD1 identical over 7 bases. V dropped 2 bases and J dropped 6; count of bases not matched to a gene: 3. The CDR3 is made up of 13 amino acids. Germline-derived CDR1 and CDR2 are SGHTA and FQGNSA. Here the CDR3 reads CASSLNQGAEAFF. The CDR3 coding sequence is TGTGCCAGCAGCTTAAACCAGGGGGCTGAAGCTTTCTTT. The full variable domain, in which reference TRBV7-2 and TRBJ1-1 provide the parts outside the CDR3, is GAGVSQSPSNKVTEKGKDVELRCDPISGHTALYWYRQSLGQGLEFLIYFQGNSAPDKSGLPSDRFSAERTGGSVSTLTIQRTQQEDSAVYLCASSLNQGAEAFFGQGTRLTVV.

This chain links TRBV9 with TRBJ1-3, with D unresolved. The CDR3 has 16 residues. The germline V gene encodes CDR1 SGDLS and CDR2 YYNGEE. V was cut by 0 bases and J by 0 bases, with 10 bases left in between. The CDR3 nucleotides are TGTGCCAGCAGCGTAGGAGGAGGGAGCTCTGGAAACACCATATATTTT. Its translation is CASSVGGGSSGNTIYF.

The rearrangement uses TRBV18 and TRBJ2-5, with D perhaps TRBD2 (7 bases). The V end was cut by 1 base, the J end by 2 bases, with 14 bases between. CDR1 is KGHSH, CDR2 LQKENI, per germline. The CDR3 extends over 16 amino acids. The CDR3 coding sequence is TGTGCCAGCTCACCACTCGGGGCGGGGGCTCAAGAGACCCAGTACTTC. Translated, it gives CASSPLGAGAQETQYF.

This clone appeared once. The CDR3 sequence: CASSPDRGLNQPQHF. CDR3 bases: TGTGCCAGCAGCCCAGACAGGGGCCTCAATCAGCCCCAGCATTTT. J is TRBJ1-5 and V is TRBV11-2, with TRBD1 identical over 8 bases. The germline gives CDR1 SGHAT, CDR2 FQNNGV. V was pared by 5 bases and J by 3 bases, with 6 bases of the junction left unmatched. There are 15 residues in the CDR3. Complete variable domain (other parts from reference TRBV11-2 and TRBJ1-5): EAGVAQSPRYKIIEKRQSVAFWCNPISGHATLYWYQQILGQGPKLLIQFQNNGVVDDSQLPKDRFSAERLKGVDSTLKIQPAKLEDSAVYLCASSPDRGLNQPQHFGDGTRLSIL.

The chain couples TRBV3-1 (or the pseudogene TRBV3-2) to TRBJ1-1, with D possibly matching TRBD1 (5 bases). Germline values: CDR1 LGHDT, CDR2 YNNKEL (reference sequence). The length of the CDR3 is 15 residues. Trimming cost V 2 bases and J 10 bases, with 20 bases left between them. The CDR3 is CASSQIPGLAAGAFF. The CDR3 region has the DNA TGTGCCAGCAGCCAAATACCGGGACTGGCCGCTGGAGCTTTCTTT.

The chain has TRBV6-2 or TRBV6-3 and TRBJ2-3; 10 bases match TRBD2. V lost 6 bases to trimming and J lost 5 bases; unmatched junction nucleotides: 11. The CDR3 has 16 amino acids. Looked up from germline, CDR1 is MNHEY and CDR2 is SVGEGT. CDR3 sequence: CASSPSGTSEEDTQYF. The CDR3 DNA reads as TGTGCCAGCAGCCCCTCCGGGACTAGCGAGGAAGATACGCAGTATTTT.

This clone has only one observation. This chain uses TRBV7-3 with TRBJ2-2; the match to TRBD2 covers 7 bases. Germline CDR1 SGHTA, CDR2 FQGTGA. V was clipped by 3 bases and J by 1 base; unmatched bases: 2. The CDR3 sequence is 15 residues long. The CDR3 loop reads CASSLSGVNTGELFF. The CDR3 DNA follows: TGTGCCAGCAGCTTGAGCGGGGTGAACACCGGGGAGCTGTTTTTT.

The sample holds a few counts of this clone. CDR3 nucleotides: TGTGCCAGCACCTATGGAGCCGGGGAGCTGTTTTTT. Amino acid sequence: CASTYGAGELFF. V is TRBV12-3 or TRBV12-4 and J is TRBJ2-2; D ambiguous. The germline V and J ends were trimmed by 7 bases and 6 bases, with 9 bases remaining between them. This CDR3 comprises 12 residues.

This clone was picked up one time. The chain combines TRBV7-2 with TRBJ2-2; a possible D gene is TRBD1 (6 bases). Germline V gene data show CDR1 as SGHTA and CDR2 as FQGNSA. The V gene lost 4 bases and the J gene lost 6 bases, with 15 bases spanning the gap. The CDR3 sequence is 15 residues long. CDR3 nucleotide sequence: TGTGCCAGCAGCTATCCAGGGGTGGCGGCCGGGGAGCTGTTTTTT. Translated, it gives CASSYPGVAAGELFF.

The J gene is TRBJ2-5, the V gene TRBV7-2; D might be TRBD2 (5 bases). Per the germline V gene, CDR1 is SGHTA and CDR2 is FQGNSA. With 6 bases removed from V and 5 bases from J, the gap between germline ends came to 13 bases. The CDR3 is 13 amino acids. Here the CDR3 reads CASSLSWEETQYF. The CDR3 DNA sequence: TGTGCCAGCAGTCTAAGTTGGGAGGAGACCCAGTACTTC.

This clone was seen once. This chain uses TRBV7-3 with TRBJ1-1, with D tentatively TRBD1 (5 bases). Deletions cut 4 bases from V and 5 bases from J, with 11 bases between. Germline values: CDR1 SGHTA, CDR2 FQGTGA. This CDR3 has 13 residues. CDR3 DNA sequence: TGTGCCAGCAGCTCTGGGGGGATGACTGAAGCTTTCTTT. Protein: CASSSGGMTEAFF.

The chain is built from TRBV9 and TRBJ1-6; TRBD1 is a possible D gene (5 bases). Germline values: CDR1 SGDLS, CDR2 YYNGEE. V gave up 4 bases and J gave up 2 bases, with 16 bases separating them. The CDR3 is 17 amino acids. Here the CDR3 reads CASSSKGEMAYNSPLHF. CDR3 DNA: TGTGCCAGCAGCTCAAAAGGGGAAATGGCCTATAATTCACCCCTCCACTTT.

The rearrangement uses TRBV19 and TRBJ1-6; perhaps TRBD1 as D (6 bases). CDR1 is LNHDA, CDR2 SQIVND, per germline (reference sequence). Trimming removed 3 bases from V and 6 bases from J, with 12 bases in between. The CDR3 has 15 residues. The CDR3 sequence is CASSMAGVGNSPLHF. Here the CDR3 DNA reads TGTGCCAGTAGTATGGCAGGGGTGGGTAATTCACCCCTCCACTTT.